The present T cell receptor (beta chain) was sequenced within a study of identical twins. CDR1 is MDHEN and CDR2 is SYDVKM in the germline V gene. Trimming took 3 bases from V and 5 from J; bases not matched to a gene: 12. The CDR3 is 16 amino acids. This clonotype was recorded a few times. In TCRdb, the 5' RACE reads were re-called with MiXCR into one record per CDR3 protein. The sample consists of 640,000 or so distinct CDR3 sequences, 5.5% to 6.5% of them appearing once. The TCR comes from a man aged 18 to 30 in good health. The V gene is TRBV28, the J gene TRBJ2-7; 8 nucleotides align to TRBD1. The sequencing sample was made of naive T cells sorted from blood. The CDR3 is CASSLAGQDLAHEQYF. DNA for the CDR3: TGTGCCAGCAGTTTGGCGGGACAGGATTTGGCCCACGAGCAGTACTTC.